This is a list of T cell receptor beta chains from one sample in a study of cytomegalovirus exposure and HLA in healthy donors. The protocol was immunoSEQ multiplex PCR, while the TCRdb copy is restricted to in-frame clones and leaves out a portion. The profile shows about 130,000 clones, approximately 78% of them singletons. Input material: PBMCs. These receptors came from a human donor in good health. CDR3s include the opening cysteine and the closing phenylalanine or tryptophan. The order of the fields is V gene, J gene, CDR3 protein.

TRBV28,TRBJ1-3,CASIESSGNTIYF
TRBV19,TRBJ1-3,CASRRQARSSGNTIYF
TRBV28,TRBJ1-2,CASSGTGGDYGYTF
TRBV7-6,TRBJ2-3,CASSSRGTSGRLPTDTQYF
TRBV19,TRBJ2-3,CASHPWGGTQYF
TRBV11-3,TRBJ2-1,CASSLDPTSGGNNEQFF
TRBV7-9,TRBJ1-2,CSSSHQTGVPNYGYTF
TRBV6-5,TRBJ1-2,CASRAGTGYYGYTF
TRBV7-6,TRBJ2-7,CASSLGPGQGPSYEQYF
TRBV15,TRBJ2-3,CATSRDRGVDTQYF
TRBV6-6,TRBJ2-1,CASNKQGIGFNEQFF
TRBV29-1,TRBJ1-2,CSVSGTDGYTF
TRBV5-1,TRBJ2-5,CASSGSGMGQETQYF
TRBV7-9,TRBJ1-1,CASSFSQGWAEAFF
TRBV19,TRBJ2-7,CATGRGREQYF
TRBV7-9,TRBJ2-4,CSSSLTGSVSKNIQYF
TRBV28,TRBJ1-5,CASTSNRVQPQHF
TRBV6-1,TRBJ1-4,CASSERQGGKKLFF
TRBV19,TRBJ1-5,CASSINRNQPQHF
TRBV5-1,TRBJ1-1,CASSEGQGDTEAFF
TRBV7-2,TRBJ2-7,CAGSLDQRWGSYEQYF
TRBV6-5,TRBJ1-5,CASSKTGTHNQPQHF
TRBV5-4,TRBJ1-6,CASSLRTDNSPLHF
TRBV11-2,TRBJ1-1,CASSPPTRAPFF
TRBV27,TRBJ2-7,CASSPLVGYEQYF
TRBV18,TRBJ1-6,CASSDSTYNSPLHF
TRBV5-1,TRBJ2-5,CASRATSGGAETQYF
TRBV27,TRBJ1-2,CASSIWGGQGARYGYTF
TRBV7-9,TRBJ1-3,CSSSARGTGNTIYF
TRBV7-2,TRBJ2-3,CASSARTHATDTQYF
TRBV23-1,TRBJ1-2,CASSQKEQLYGYTF
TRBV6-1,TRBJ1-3,CAGQGGNTIYF
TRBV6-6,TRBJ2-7,CASSHTSGRNEQYF
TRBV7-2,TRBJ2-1,CASSKRDEQFF
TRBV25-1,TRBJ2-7,CASSRPGGPQYF
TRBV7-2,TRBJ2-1,CASSLVSSGRFNEQFF
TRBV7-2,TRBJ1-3,CASSLGPGQGGNTIYF
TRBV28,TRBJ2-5,CASTPGTGLEETQYF
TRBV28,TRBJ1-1,CASSLGTPSTEAFF
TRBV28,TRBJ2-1,CASSTDREVGEQFF
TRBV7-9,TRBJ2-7,CASSIKQGPYEQYF
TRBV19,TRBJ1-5,CASSGGTVSNQPQHF
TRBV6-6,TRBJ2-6,CASTSPGTGANVLTF
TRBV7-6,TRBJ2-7,CASSRGTGFWPRSYEQYF
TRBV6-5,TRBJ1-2,CASRRGGYGYTF
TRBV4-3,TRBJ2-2,CASSRIGTSGSGELFF
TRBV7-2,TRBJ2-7,CASSLGVPVYEQYF
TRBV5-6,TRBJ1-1,CASSHDGAEAFF
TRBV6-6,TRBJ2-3,CASRGSGRLGDTQYF
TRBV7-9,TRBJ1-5,CASSLGGGSNQPQHF
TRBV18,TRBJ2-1,CASSPNNEQFF
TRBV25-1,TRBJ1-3,CASSAGLGGNTIYF
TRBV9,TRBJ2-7,CASSVQGSEFPHEQYF
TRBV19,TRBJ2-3,CASSLLASSTDTQYF
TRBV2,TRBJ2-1,CASSEYRDNNEQFF
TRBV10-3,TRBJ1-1,CAIRTGTGGTEAFF
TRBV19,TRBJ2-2,CASSSQGVRIGTGELFF
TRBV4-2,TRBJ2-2,CASSRSTGELFF
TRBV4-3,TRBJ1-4,CASSRNLPGQGVLRTNEKLFF